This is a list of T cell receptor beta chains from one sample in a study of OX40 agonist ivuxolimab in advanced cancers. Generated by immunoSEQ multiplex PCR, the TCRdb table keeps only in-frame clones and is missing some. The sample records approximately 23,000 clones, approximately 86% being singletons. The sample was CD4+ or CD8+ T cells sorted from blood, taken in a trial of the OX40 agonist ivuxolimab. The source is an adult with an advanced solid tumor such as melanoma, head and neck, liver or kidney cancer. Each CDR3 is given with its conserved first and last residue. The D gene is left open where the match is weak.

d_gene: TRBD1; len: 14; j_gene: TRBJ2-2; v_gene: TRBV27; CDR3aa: CASSFQGALGELFF; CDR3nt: TGTGCCAGCAGTTTCCAGGGGGCTCTCGGGGAGCTGTTTTTT
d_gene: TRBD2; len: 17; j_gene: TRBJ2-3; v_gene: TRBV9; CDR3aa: CASSVELAGGFTDTQYF; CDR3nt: TGTGCCAGCAGCGTAGAGTTAGCGGGGGGCTTCACAGATACGCAGTATTTT
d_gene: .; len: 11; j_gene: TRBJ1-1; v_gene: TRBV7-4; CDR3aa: CASTGTSEAFF; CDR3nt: TGTGCCAGCACCGGGACGTCTGAAGCTTTCTTT
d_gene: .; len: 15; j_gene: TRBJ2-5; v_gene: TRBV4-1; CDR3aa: CASSQGERSWETQYF; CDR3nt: TGCGCCAGCAGCCAAGGCGAGAGGTCTTGGGAGACCCAGTACTTC
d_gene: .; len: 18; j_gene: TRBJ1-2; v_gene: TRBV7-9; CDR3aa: CASSLVRDIILPNYGYTF; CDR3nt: TGTGCCAGCAGCTTAGTACGGGACATAATACTTCCTAACTATGGCTACACCTTC
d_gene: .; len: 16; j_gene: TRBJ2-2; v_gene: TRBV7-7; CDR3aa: CASSRIDRANTGELFF; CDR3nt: TGTGCTAGCAGCCGAATCGACAGAGCGAACACCGGGGAGCTGTTTTTT
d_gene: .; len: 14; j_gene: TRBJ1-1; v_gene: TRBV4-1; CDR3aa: CASSYQGLNTEAFF; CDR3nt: TGCGCCAGCAGCTACCAGGGATTGAACACTGAAGCTTTCTTT
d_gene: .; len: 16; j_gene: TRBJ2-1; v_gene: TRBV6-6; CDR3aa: CASSSPLVYLYNEQFF; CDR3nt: TGTGCCAGCAGTAGTCCTCTAGTTTACCTCTACAATGAGCAGTTCTTC
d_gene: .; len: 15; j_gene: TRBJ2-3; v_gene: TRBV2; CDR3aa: CASPRILGQTDTQYF; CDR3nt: TGTGCCAGCCCCAGGATTCTAGGACAGACAGATACGCAGTATTTT
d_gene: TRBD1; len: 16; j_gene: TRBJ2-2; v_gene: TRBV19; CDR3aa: CASSIGLTGKGGELFF; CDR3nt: TGTGCCAGTAGTATAGGCCTGACAGGGAAGGGCGGGGAGCTGTTTTTT
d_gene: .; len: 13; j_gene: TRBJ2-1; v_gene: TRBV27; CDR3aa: CASSLSFRIEQFF; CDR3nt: TGTGCCAGCAGTTTATCGTTCAGGATCGAGCAGTTCTTC
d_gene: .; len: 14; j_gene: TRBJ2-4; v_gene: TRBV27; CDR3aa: CASSFGSGRDIQYF; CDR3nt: TGTGCCAGCAGTTTTGGAAGCGGTAGAGACATTCAGTACTTC
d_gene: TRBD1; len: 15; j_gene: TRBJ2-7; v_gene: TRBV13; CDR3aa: CASSFKGQGAYEQYF; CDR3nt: TGTGCCAGCAGCTTTAAAGGACAGGGGGCCTACGAGCAGTACTTC
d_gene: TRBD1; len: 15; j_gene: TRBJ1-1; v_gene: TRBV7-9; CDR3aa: CASKETGGSNTEAFF; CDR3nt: TGTGCCAGCAAGGAAACAGGGGGCTCGAACACTGAAGCTTTCTTT
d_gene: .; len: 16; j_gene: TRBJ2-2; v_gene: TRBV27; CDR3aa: CASSPSGTGVPGELFF; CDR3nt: TGTGCCAGCTCCCCTAGCGGGACAGGGGTTCCCGGGGAGCTGTTTTTT
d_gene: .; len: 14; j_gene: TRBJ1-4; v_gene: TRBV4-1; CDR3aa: CASSQTDINEKLFF; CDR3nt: TGCGCCAGCAGCCAAACAGATATTAATGAAAAACTGTTTTTT
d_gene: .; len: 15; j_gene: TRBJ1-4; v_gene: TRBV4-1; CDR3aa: CASSQDHGTNEKLFF; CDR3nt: TGCGCCAGCAGCCAAGATCACGGTACTAATGAAAAACTGTTTTTT
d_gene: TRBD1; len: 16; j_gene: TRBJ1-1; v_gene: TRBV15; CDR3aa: CATSRGPGQLNTEAFF; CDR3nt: TGTGCCACCAGCAGAGGGCCGGGACAGCTGAACACTGAAGCTTTCTTT
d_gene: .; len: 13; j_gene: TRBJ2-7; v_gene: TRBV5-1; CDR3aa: CASSLEWGYEQYF; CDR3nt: TGCGCCAGCAGCTTGGAATGGGGCTACGAGCAGTACTTC
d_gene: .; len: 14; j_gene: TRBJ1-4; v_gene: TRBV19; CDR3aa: CASSIGRGAEKLFF; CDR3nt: TGTGCCAGTAGTATCGGTAGGGGGGCTGAAAAACTGTTTTTT
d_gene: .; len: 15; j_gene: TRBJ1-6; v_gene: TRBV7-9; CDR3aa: CASSQKDSYNSPLHF; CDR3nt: TGTGCCAGCAGCCAGAAGGACAGCTATAATTCACCCCTCCACTTT
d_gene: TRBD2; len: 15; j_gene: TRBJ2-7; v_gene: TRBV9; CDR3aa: CASSKGAGVSYEQYF; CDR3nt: TGTGCCAGCAGCAAGGGAGCGGGGGTATCCTACGAGCAGTACTTC